A selection of T cell receptor beta chains follows, all from one sample in a study of immune heterogeneity within non-small cell lung tumors. TCRdb reprocessed the multiplex PCR reads with MiXCR, giving one entry per CDR3 protein. The data contain approximately 31,000 distinct CDR3 sequences, about 29% of them singletons. The sequenced sample was lung tumor tissue. These receptors were obtained from a man between 40 and 49 years old with non-small cell lung cancer. CDR3s include the opening cysteine and the closing phenylalanine or tryptophan. A D gene is named only where the DNA matches it firmly. The size field is filled for only some rows; it gives once, few, many or a size class.

len: 14
d_gene: TRBD1
j_gene: TRBJ2-5
v_gene: TRBV7-6
abundance: few
CDR3aa: CASSVTGGGETQYF
CDR3nt: TGTGCCAGCAGCGTGACAGGGGGCGGGGAGACCCAGTACTTC

len: 15
d_gene: TRBD1
j_gene: TRBJ1-4
v_gene: TRBV5-5
abundance: few
CDR3aa: CASSLMDRVNEKLFF
CDR3nt: TGTGCCAGCAGCTTAATGGACAGGGTCAACGAAAAACTGTTTTTT

len: 15
d_gene: TRBD2
j_gene: TRBJ2-1
v_gene: TRBV24-1
abundance: many
CDR3aa: CATSILAGGYNEQFF
CDR3nt: TGTGCCACCAGTATCCTAGCGGGAGGCTACAATGAGCAGTTCTTC

len: 15
d_gene: TRBD1
j_gene: TRBJ1-4
v_gene: TRBV19
abundance: few
CDR3aa: CASKGTGGTNEKLFF
CDR3nt: TGTGCCAGTAAGGGGACAGGGGGCACTAATGAAAAACTGTTTTTT

len: 14
d_gene: TRBD1
j_gene: TRBJ1-2
v_gene: TRBV2
abundance: many
CDR3aa: CASSETDRERGYTF
CDR3nt: TGTGCCAGCAGTGAGACGGACAGGGAGCGTGGCTACACCTTC

len: 12
d_gene: NA
j_gene: TRBJ2-1
v_gene: TRBV5-4
abundance: NA
CDR3aa: CASSWDYNEQFF
CDR3nt: TGTGCCAGCAGCTGGGACTACAATGAGCAGTTCTTC

len: 15
d_gene: TRBD2
j_gene: TRBJ2-7
v_gene: TRBV20-1
abundance: many
CDR3aa: CSAAGTSGSLGEQYF
CDR3nt: TGCAGTGCAGCCGGGACTAGCGGGAGCTTGGGTGAGCAGTACTTC

len: 13
d_gene: NA
j_gene: TRBJ1-1
v_gene: TRBV20-1
abundance: NA
CDR3aa: CSARWGQDTEAFF
CDR3nt: TGCAGTGCTAGATGGGGTCAGGACACTGAAGCTTTCTTT

len: 14
d_gene: NA
j_gene: TRBJ1-2
v_gene: TRBV7-8
abundance: NA
CDR3aa: CASSLAPDFYGYTF
CDR3nt: TGTGCCAGCAGCTTAGCGCCGGATTTCTATGGCTACACCTTC

len: 16
d_gene: NA
j_gene: TRBJ1-3
v_gene: TRBV6-1
abundance: many
CDR3aa: CASSAFGGGSGNTIYF
CDR3nt: TGTGCCAGCAGCGCATTTGGGGGAGGATCTGGAAACACCATATATTTT

len: 15
d_gene: NA
j_gene: TRBJ1-4
v_gene: TRBV7-2
abundance: few
CDR3aa: CASSLVGAPSEKLFF
CDR3nt: TGTGCCAGCAGCTTAGTAGGGGCGCCCAGTGAAAAACTGTTTTTT

len: 13
d_gene: NA
j_gene: TRBJ2-5
v_gene: TRBV3-1
abundance: NA
CDR3aa: CASSQDSRGTQYF
CDR3nt: TGTGCCAGCAGCCAAGATTCCAGGGGGACCCAGTACTTC

len: 14
d_gene: NA
j_gene: TRBJ2-4
v_gene: TRBV28
abundance: NA
CDR3aa: CASRGGLAKNIQYF
CDR3nt: TGTGCCAGCCGTGGGGGGTTAGCCAAAAACATTCAGTACTTC

len: 13
d_gene: NA
j_gene: TRBJ2-5
v_gene: TRBV2
abundance: many
CDR3aa: CASSGDFQETQYF
CDR3nt: TGTGCCAGCAGCGGGGACTTCCAAGAGACCCAGTACTTC

len: 13
d_gene: NA
j_gene: TRBJ1-6
v_gene: TRBV28
abundance: medium-sized
CDR3aa: CASALRQHSPLHF
CDR3nt: TGTGCCAGCGCCCTCAGACAACATTCACCCCTCCACTTT

len: 12
d_gene: NA
j_gene: TRBJ1-3
v_gene: TRBV5-6
abundance: many
CDR3aa: CASSLAAGTIYF
CDR3nt: TGTGCCAGCAGCTTGGCGGCGGGCACCATATATTTT

len: 15
d_gene: NA
j_gene: TRBJ1-3
v_gene: TRBV7-2
abundance: many
CDR3aa: CASSREGQVRNTIYF
CDR3nt: TGTGCCAGCAGCCGAGAGGGGCAGGTCCGAAACACCATATATTTT

len: 15
d_gene: TRBD1
j_gene: TRBJ2-2
v_gene: TRBV18
abundance: NA
CDR3aa: CSSDKGTANTGELFF
CDR3nt: TGTTCCAGCGATAAAGGGACAGCGAACACCGGGGAGCTGTTTTTT

len: 14
d_gene: TRBD2
j_gene: TRBJ2-7
v_gene: TRBV6-4
abundance: medium-sized
CDR3aa: CASSLTSGSYEQYF
CDR3nt: TGTGCCAGCAGCTTAACTAGCGGGAGCTACGAGCAGTACTTC

len: 11
d_gene: NA
j_gene: TRBJ1-2
v_gene: TRBV6-1
abundance: NA
CDR3aa: CASSESGGYTF
CDR3nt: TGTGCCAGCAGTGAATCCGGCGGCTACACCTTC

len: 14
d_gene: TRBD2
j_gene: TRBJ2-1
v_gene: TRBV6-2/TRBV6-3
abundance: medium-sized
CDR3aa: CASRRGGSHNEQFF
CDR3nt: TGTGCCAGCAGGCGGGGCGGGAGTCACAATGAGCAGTTCTTC

len: 15
d_gene: NA
j_gene: TRBJ1-1
v_gene: TRBV19
abundance: NA
CDR3aa: CASSICQGTDTEAFF
CDR3nt: TGTGCCAGTAGTATATGTCAGGGCACGGACACTGAAGCTTTCTTT

len: 11
d_gene: NA
j_gene: TRBJ1-1
v_gene: TRBV12-3/TRBV12-4
abundance: NA
CDR3aa: CASSPDTEAFF
CDR3nt: TGTGCCAGCAGCCCGGACACTGAAGCTTTCTTT

len: 15
d_gene: TRBD1
j_gene: TRBJ1-2
v_gene: TRBV6-1
abundance: many
CDR3aa: CASRTRTGGSYGYTF
CDR3nt: TGTGCCAGCAGGACTCGGACAGGGGGCTCTTATGGCTACACCTTC

len: 15
d_gene: TRBD2
j_gene: TRBJ2-3
v_gene: TRBV5-1
abundance: NA
CDR3aa: CASSFASGSADTQYF
CDR3nt: TGCGCCAGCAGCTTTGCTAGCGGCTCCGCAGATACGCAGTATTTT

len: 14
d_gene: TRBD2
j_gene: TRBJ2-7
v_gene: TRBV7-9
abundance: many
CDR3aa: CASSPGLAPYEQYF
CDR3nt: TGTGCCAGCAGCCCGGGACTAGCGCCCTACGAGCAGTACTTC

len: 14
d_gene: TRBD1
j_gene: TRBJ1-3
v_gene: TRBV10-3
abundance: NA
CDR3aa: CAIRGTAAGNTIYF
CDR3nt: TGTGCCATCAGAGGGACAGCAGCAGGAAACACCATATATTTT

len: 11
d_gene: NA
j_gene: TRBJ1-3
v_gene: TRBV2
abundance: many
CDR3aa: CASSEANTIYF
CDR3nt: TGTGCCAGCAGTGAAGCAAACACCATATATTTT

len: 14
d_gene: TRBD1
j_gene: TRBJ2-7
v_gene: TRBV6-6
abundance: many
CDR3aa: CASSYGRDSYEQYF
CDR3nt: TGTGCCAGCAGTTACGGCAGGGACAGCTACGAGCAGTACTTC

len: 13
d_gene: NA
j_gene: TRBJ1-2
v_gene: TRBV7-6
abundance: once
CDR3aa: CASSRNVNYGYTF
CDR3nt: TGTGCCAGCAGCCGGAACGTCAACTATGGCTACACCTTC

len: 16
d_gene: NA
j_gene: TRBJ2-1
v_gene: TRBV20-1
abundance: few
CDR3aa: CSAREVAGTLRNEQFF
CDR3nt: TGCAGTGCTAGAGAGGTCGCGGGCACCCTGAGAAATGAGCAGTTCTTC

len: 12
d_gene: NA
j_gene: TRBJ2-3
v_gene: TRBV7-9
abundance: NA
CDR3aa: CASSIHTDTQYF
CDR3nt: TGTGCCAGCAGCATTCACACAGATACGCAGTATTTT

len: 15
d_gene: TRBD2
j_gene: TRBJ2-1
v_gene: TRBV6-1
abundance: once
CDR3aa: CASSRMGLDGREQFF
CDR3nt: TGTGCCAGCAGTCGTATGGGACTAGACGGGCGTGAGCAGTTCTTC

len: 13
d_gene: TRBD2
j_gene: TRBJ2-7
v_gene: TRBV10-2
abundance: few
CDR3aa: CASMTGGGYEQYF
CDR3nt: TGCGCCAGCATGACGGGAGGAGGCTACGAGCAGTACTTC

len: 12
d_gene: NA
j_gene: TRBJ1-2
v_gene: TRBV7-2
abundance: few
CDR3aa: CASSLNREGYTF
CDR3nt: TGTGCCAGCAGCTTAAACAGGGAAGGCTACACCTTC

len: 15
d_gene: NA
j_gene: TRBJ1-2
v_gene: TRBV5-1
abundance: many
CDR3aa: CASSATGLDVGGYTF
CDR3nt: TGCGCCAGCAGCGCAACCGGCCTGGACGTGGGGGGCTACACCTTC

len: 13
d_gene: TRBD1
j_gene: TRBJ1-1
v_gene: TRBV19
abundance: NA
CDR3aa: CASSFGQGDEAFF
CDR3nt: TGTGCCAGTAGTTTCGGACAGGGGGATGAAGCTTTCTTT

len: 13
d_gene: TRBD2
j_gene: TRBJ2-1
v_gene: TRBV15
abundance: few
CDR3aa: CATSRGPSGEQFF
CDR3nt: TGTGCCACCAGCAGAGGTCCTAGCGGTGAGCAGTTCTTC